Presented here are 30 T cell receptor beta chains from one specimen sequenced in a study of cytomegalovirus exposure and HLA in healthy donors. Use of 60 Vbeta and 13 Jbeta primers characterized the PCR. TCRdb's table, derived via immunoSEQ multiplex PCR, lists solely in-frame clones and lacks some. The sample has under 200,000 clones, roughly 80% seen once. Sample: PBMCs. The receptors derive from a girl aged 2-10 years in good health and CMV-seropositive.

The chain employs TRBV4-1 and TRBJ1-4; 7 bases are shared with TRBD1. The CDR3 sequence is 16 residues long. Germline V gene lookup returns CDR1 MGHRA and CDR2 YSYEKL. Trimming at V came to 0 bases and at J to 10 bases, leaving 11 bases not matched to a gene. The CDR3 reads CASSQDLSGGMAKLFF. The CDR3 DNA reads as TGCGCCAGCAGCCAAGATTTGTCAGGGGGAATGGCAAAACTGTTTTTT.

The rearrangement joins TRBV5-1 to TRBJ2-2; 8 bases align to TRBD1. Germline V gives CDR1 SGHRS, CDR2 YFSETQ. The junction had 8 bases not matched to a gene; V was cut back by 4 bases and J by 6 bases. The CDR3 covers 15 residues. The CDR3: CASSGGQVLAGELFF. The CDR3 region has the DNA TGCGCCAGCAGCGGGGGACAGGTTTTGGCCGGGGAGCTGTTTTTT. Combining the CDR3 with reference TRBV5-1 and TRBJ2-2 gives the whole variable domain KAGVTQTPRYLIKTRGQQVTLSCSPISGHRSVSWYQQTPGQGLQFLFEYFSETQRNKGNFPGRFSGRQFSNSRSEMNVSTLELGDSALYLCASSGGQVLAGELFFGEGSRLTVL.

The gene calls are TRBV4-1 and TRBJ2-3; 10 bases agree with TRBD2. The CDR3 extends over 17 amino acids. Trimming took 2 bases from V and 4 from J; bases not matched to a gene: 9. Germline loops: CDR1 MGHRA, CDR2 YSYEKL. CDR3 sequence reads: CASSQSSSGRAADTQYF. The CDR3, as DNA: TGCGCCAGCAGCCAATCCTCAAGCGGGAGGGCCGCAGATACGCAGTATTTT.

The chain recombines TRBV2 with TRBJ2-5, with TRBD1 matching over 7 bases. This CDR3 is 12 amino acids long. With V trimmed by 6 bases and J by 5 bases, 3 bases remained unmatched. Germline V gene sequence: CDR1 SNHLY, CDR2 FYNNEI. The CDR3 reads CASRGGGETQYF. The CDR3 DNA reads as TGTGCCAGCAGAGGGGGCGGGGAGACCCAGTACTTC.

The genes are TRBV10-3 and TRBJ1-4; possibly TRBD1 for D (6 bases). Trimming took 0 bases from V and 0 from J, leaving 8 bases between them. CDR3 length: 16 residues. CDR1 is ENHRY, CDR2 SYGVKD, per germline. CDR3: CAISESKGATNEKLFF. The CDR3 region has the DNA TGTGCCATCAGTGAGTCGAAGGGGGCAACTAATGAAAAACTGTTTTTT.

Concerning this clone: Compared with germline, one end of the junction differs, possibly owing to a read error. The chain combines TRBV30 with TRBJ1-2; no reliable D call. Germline V gives CDR1 GTSNPN, CDR2 SVGIG (reference sequence). The CDR3 loop spans 13 amino acids. The CDR3 DNA reads as TGTGCCTGGAGTTCGGGCCCTTCGGGAGGCTACCCCTTC. Residues: CAWSSGPSGGYPF.

The V gene is TRBV4-2, the J gene TRBJ2-3, with 14 bases lining up with TRBD2. CDR1 is LGHNA, CDR2 YNFKEQ, per germline. This CDR3 comprises 17 residues. The trim removed 1 base at V and 3 bases at J, leaving 3 bases unmatched. CDR3 amino acids: CASSQGLAGGPTDTQYF. The DNA for the CDR3 is TGTGCCAGCAGCCAAGGACTAGCGGGAGGGCCGACAGATACGCAGTATTTT.

To note about this clone: In the same sample, other DNA sequences code for this CDR3. The rearrangement uses TRBV28 and TRBJ2-3, with 9 nucleotides matching TRBD1. This CDR3 contains 15 residues. V gave up 4 bases and J gave up 2 bases; unmatched junction bases: 4. The germline gives CDR1 MDHEN, CDR2 SYDVKM. CDR3 amino acids: CASSSGTGHTDTQYF. CDR3 coding DNA: TGTGCCAGCAGTTCCGGGACAGGGCACACAGATACGCAGTATTTT. The full variable domain, rest sourced from reference TRBV28 and TRBJ2-3, is DVKVTQSSRYLVKRTGEKVFLECVQDMDHENMFWYRQDPGLGLRLIYFSYDVKMKEKGDIPEGYSVSREKKERFSLILESASTNQTSMYLCASSSGTGHTDTQYFGPGTRLTVL.

The chain has TRBV6-1 and TRBJ2-3; tentatively, D is TRBD1 (5 bases). From germline, CDR1 is MNHNS and CDR2 SASEGT. The CDR3 sequence is 14 residues long. Trimming left V 2 bases short and J 6 bases short, with 12 bases between. The CDR3 DNA sequence: TGTGCCAGCAGTGAAAACCAGGGTCCGGATACGCAGTATTTT. It translates to CASSENQGPDTQYF.

The CDR3 DNA sequence: TGTGCCAGCAGGGACAGGCGAACCTACGAGCAGTACTTC. This sequence encodes CASRDRRTYEQYF. V and J are TRBV6-1 and TRBJ2-7, with TRBD1 matching 7 bases. Germline V CDR1 and CDR2: MNHNS, SASEGT. The CDR3 extends over 13 amino acids. J gave up 2 bases and V 6 bases, and 4 bases lay outside the gene matches.

V gene TRBV4-1 combines with J gene TRBJ2-7; D is possibly TRBD1 (5 bases). Germline assignment: CDR1 MGHRA and CDR2 YSYEKL. CDR3 size: 13 residues. Trimming took 1 base from V and 3 from J, leaving 7 bases between them. CDR3 protein: CASSQGQLYEQYF. For the CDR3, the DNA is TGCGCCAGCAGCCAAGGACAGCTCTACGAGCAGTACTTC.

The chain combines TRBV4-1 with TRBJ2-6, with a weak D call TRBD2 (5 bases). Germline V gene sequence: CDR1 MGHRA, CDR2 YSYEKL. V dropped 4 bases and J dropped 0 bases, with 19 bases sitting between them. The CDR3 extends over 19 amino acids. CDR3 coding DNA: TGCGCCAGCAGCCTCCGAACCCTAGGCACTAGCTCTGGGGCCAACGTCCTGACTTTC. Amino acid sequence: CASSLRTLGTSSGANVLTF.

The gene calls are TRBV20-1 and TRBJ2-5, with D possibly being TRBD1 (6 bases). V was trimmed by 4 bases and J by 3 bases, leaving 6 bases between them. The germline V gene encodes CDR1 DFQATT and CDR2 SNEGSKA (reference sequence). The CDR3 covers 11 residues. Here the CDR3 reads CSATGEETQYF. The CDR3 DNA follows: TGCAGTGCTACAGGGGAAGAGACCCAGTACTTC.

V is TRBV2 and J is TRBJ2-5, with D maybe TRBD1 (6 bases). The CDR3 extends over 15 amino acids. Trimming pared 4 bases from V and 4 bases from J, leaving 16 bases between. Germline loops: CDR1 SNHLY, CDR2 FYNNEI. CDR3 nucleotide sequence: TGTGCCAGCAGTGGACTTCAGGGGAGAAGAGAGACCCAGTACTTC. It is translated as CASSGLQGRRETQYF.

Comments on this clone: The sample contains more than one DNA sequence encoding this CDR3. The DNA for the CDR3 is TGTGCCAGCTCACCATTAGAGAACACTGAAGCTTTCTTT. Its translation: CASSPLENTEAFF. The rearrangement links TRBV18 to TRBJ1-1; D unresolved. Trimming took off 2 bases at V and 1 base at J, with 5 bases between the two ends. Germline V gene sequence: CDR1 KGHSH, CDR2 LQKENI. The CDR3 extends over 13 amino acids.

This chain uses TRBV5-6 with TRBJ2-5; weak D call: TRBD1 (5 bases). This CDR3 is built from 15 residues. The ends were cut back, 7 bases at V and 4 bases at J, with 20 bases in the middle. From germline, CDR1 is SGHDT and CDR2 YYEEEE. CDR3 DNA: TGTGCCAGCGATGCTAACTTGGGGCAGGGAGAGACCCAGTACTTC. It is translated as CASDANLGQGETQYF.

The chain joins TRBV6-1 to TRBJ2-2, with 8 positions matching TRBD2. With V trimmed by 6 bases and J by 0 bases, 3 bases remained unmatched. CDR3 length: 15 residues. CDR1 and CDR2 from the germline V gene are MNHNS and SASEGT. The DNA for the CDR3 is TGTGCCAGCAGCCTCGGGAGGGCGAACACCGGGGAGCTGTTTTTT. It encodes CASSLGRANTGELFF.

V and J are TRBV14 and TRBJ2-3, with TRBD2 identical over 9 bases. V was pared by 4 bases and J by 6 bases, with 11 bases of the junction left unmatched. This CDR3 contains 16 residues. The germline V gene encodes CDR1 SGHDN and CDR2 FVKESK. In DNA form, the CDR3 reads TGTGCCAGCAGCCCCGGGCTAGCGGGGCTCATGGATACGCAGTATTTT. Its translation is CASSPGLAGLMDTQYF.

The chain combines TRBV9 with TRBJ1-4; D is unclear. Germline V gene data show CDR1 as SGDLS and CDR2 as YYNGEE. V lost 0 bases and J 7 bases, leaving 13 bases between the germline ends. The CDR3 spans 15 residues. CDR3 sequence (DNA): TGTGCCAGCAGCGTAGCTACGAGGGAAGCTGAAAAACTGTTTTTT. This encodes CASSVATREAEKLFF.

This CDR3 is CASSRLDRGPDEQYF. For the CDR3, the DNA is TGTGCCAGCAGTCGCCTAGACAGGGGGCCGGACGAGCAGTACTTC. The J gene is TRBJ2-7, the V gene TRBV28, with TRBD1 matching 10 bases. From germline, CDR1 is MDHEN and CDR2 SYDVKM. This CDR3 spans 15 amino acids. The V and J ends lost 5 bases and 5 bases, in that order; junction bases with no gene match: 9.

The chain joins TRBV6-5 to TRBJ1-1; D perhaps matches TRBD1 (6 bases). Germline V CDR1 and CDR2: MNHEY, SVGAGI. Deletions cut 8 bases from V and 6 bases from J, with 10 bases between. This CDR3 contains 11 residues. CDR3 residues: CASGGGAEAFF. As DNA, the CDR3 is TGTGCCAGCGGAGGGGGGGCTGAAGCTTTCTTT.

V is TRBV5-6 and J is TRBJ2-5; 13 nucleotides line up with TRBD2. The CDR3 is 15 residues long. Germline V lookup: CDR1 SGHDT, CDR2 YYEEEE. Losses at the gene ends were 4 bases for V and 6 bases for J; bases not matched to a gene: 6. Here the CDR3 reads CASSMGLAGYQTQYF. CDR3 DNA sequence: TGTGCCAGCAGCATGGGACTAGCGGGATACCAGACCCAGTACTTC.

The genes are TRBV4-1 and TRBJ2-7, with 9 nucleotides matching TRBD1. Per the germline V gene, CDR1 is MGHRA and CDR2 is YSYEKL. This CDR3 has 15 amino acids. Trimming cost V 1 base and J 1 base; bases outside gene matches: 2. CDR3 sequence reads: CASSQVGQGSYEQYF. In nucleotides, the CDR3 is TGCGCCAGCAGCCAAGTTGGACAGGGGTCCTACGAGCAGTACTTC.

This clone was detected only a few times. The chain links TRBV5-4 to TRBJ2-1, with 10 bases lining up with TRBD2. The CDR3 runs 16 residues. Losses at the gene ends were 2 bases for V and 5 bases for J; bases not matched to a gene: 7. Germline CDR1 reads SGHNT; CDR2 reads YYREEE (reference sequence). The chain's CDR3 is CASSFLSGRANNEQFF. The CDR3 nucleotides read TGTGCCAGCAGCTTTCTGAGCGGGAGGGCCAACAATGAGCAGTTCTTC.

This chain connects TRBV6-1 to TRBJ1-5, with D maybe TRBD1 (5 bases). CDR1 and CDR2 from the germline V gene are MNHNS and SASEGT. There are 15 residues in the CDR3. The ends were cut back, 3 bases at V and 0 bases at J, with 9 bases in the middle. The CDR3 spells CASSDWGDSNQPQHF. The CDR3, as DNA: TGTGCCAGCAGTGATTGGGGCGATAGCAATCAGCCCCAGCATTTT.

The rearrangement links TRBV29-1 to TRBJ2-3; D is uncertain. The germline V and J ends were trimmed by 6 bases and 1 base, with 11 bases remaining between them. Germline V gives CDR1 SQVTM, CDR2 ANQGSEA. The CDR3 runs to 13 residues. This CDR3 reads CSVRRSGTDTQYF. CDR3 DNA sequence: TGCAGCGTCCGTAGATCGGGCACAGATACGCAGTATTTT.

The rearrangement uses TRBV6-1 and TRBJ2-1, with 14 bases identical to TRBD2. This CDR3 contains 16 residues. Germline values: CDR1 MNHNS, CDR2 SASEGT. Losses at the gene ends were 0 bases for V and 13 bases for J; bases not matched to a gene: 8. CDR3 nucleotide sequence: TGTGCCAGCAGTGAAGCGCGACTAGCGGGAGGGCGAAAACAGTTCTTC. It codes for CASSEARLAGGRKQFF.

The chain links TRBV30 to TRBJ2-1, with 10 positions matching TRBD2. Germline loops: CDR1 GTSNPN, CDR2 SVGIG (reference sequence). The CDR3 spans 18 residues. Trimming removed 5 bases from V and 0 bases from J; junction bases left unmatched: 13. The CDR3 DNA reads TGTGCCTGGGCGGGGGGACTAGCGCTTTGGGACTCCTACAATGAGCAGTTCTTC. This codes for CAWAGGLALWDSYNEQFF.

J is TRBJ2-3 and V is TRBV2; a weak D match, TRBD2 (5 bases). V lost 5 bases, J lost 0 bases, and 6 bases lay in between. Germline V gives CDR1 SNHLY, CDR2 FYNNEI. The CDR3 contains 13 residues. The CDR3 loop reads CASSRLSTDTQYF. The CDR3 DNA reads as TGTGCCAGCAGTCGACTAAGCACAGATACGCAGTATTTT.

The chain employs TRBV27 and TRBJ2-1; 8 bases are shared with TRBD2. Germline loops: CDR1 MNHEY, CDR2 SMNVEV (reference sequence). The CDR3 runs 17 residues. With V trimmed by 7 bases and J by 0 bases, 11 bases remained unmatched. The CDR3 loop reads CASKALAVGGSYNEQFF. In nucleotides, the CDR3 is TGTGCCAGCAAAGCACTAGCGGTCGGCGGCTCCTACAATGAGCAGTTCTTC.